The clone carrying this T cell receptor (beta chain) was recorded at least ten times. The antigen is undetermined. This entry comes from a study of human T cells and chemical hapten exposure. General study results and limits: Expanded TCR counts at PT1 went up together with patch test score, a positive correlation. Sensitization with DPC brought no change to TCRs above 1 in 1000 in frequency.

Regarding time point: patch test 2, 6 weeks after DPC sensitization. Treatment reported: therapeutic diphenylcyclopropenone sensitization with weekly scalp DPC. TCRdb re-analysed the RACE reads in MiXCR, keeping a single row per CDR3 protein. The profile shows about 380,000 distinct CDR3 sequences, nearly 6.5% of them singletons. This receptor was taken from a woman aged 18-30 years with alopecia areata. Some clones in this sample may be carry-over from other donors' samples. Sequenced here: whole blood, sampled in connection with sensitization to the hapten diphenylcyclopropenone (DPC).

The DNA of the CDR3 is TGTGCCAGCAGCCCCCAGGGGCACGACCTCTACGAGCAGTACTTC. Protein product: CASSPQGHDLYEQYF. The V call is TRBV6-5, the J call TRBJ2-7, with D tentatively TRBD1 (6 bases). V lost 6 bases to trimming and J lost 3 bases, with 18 bases between them. The CDR3 is made up of 15 amino acids. Germline assignment: CDR1 MNHEY and CDR2 SVGAGI.